The clone carrying this TCR beta chain showed up many times. This sample was included in a study of T cells in Graves' hyperthyroidism and ophthalmopathy. The TCR beta CDR3 regions underwent amplification using RNA transcripts as the source. HTBI primers were employed in a first-round RT-PCR of the TCR CDR3. Using its own MiXCR run on the multiplex PCR reads, TCRdb lists one record per CDR3 protein. The data hold roughly 530,000 distinct CDR3 sequences, with roughly 15% observed a single time. V was cut by 6 bases and J by 3 bases, with 14 bases left in between. The CDR3 runs 14 residues. Germline V gene sequence: CDR1 MDHEN, CDR2 SYDVKM.

The chain employs TRBV28 and TRBJ2-5, with D maybe TRBD2 (5 bases). This receptor was obtained from a woman aged 18-29 years with Graves' ophthalmopathy. Sequenced: blood. The CDR3 here is CASRNNFGEETQYF. The DNA of the CDR3 is TGTGCCAGCAGGAATAACTTCGGGGAAGAGACCCAGTACTTC. The whole variable domain, remainder taken from reference TRBV28 and TRBJ2-5, is DVKVTQSSRYLVKRTGEKVFLECVQDMDHENMFWYRQDPGLGLRLIYFSYDVKMKEKGDIPEGYSVSREKKERFSLILESASTNQTSMYLCASRNNFGEETQYFGPGTRLLVL.